The rows below give T cell receptor beta chains drawn from one sample of a study of identical twins. TCRdb reprocessed the 5' RACE reads with MiXCR, giving one entry per CDR3 protein. The table lists approximately 350,000 distinct CDR3 sequences, roughly an eighth of them singletons, with around 7.2% in the top ten. These data were also filed under a second study, of yellow fever vaccine responses in identical twins.

Sequenced material: CD8+ T cells sorted from blood. These receptors all come from a woman in her late teens or twenties in good health. Each CDR3 is given with its conserved first and last residue. Fields, in order: V gene, D gene, clone size, J gene, CDR3 DNA, CDR3 protein. A D gene is named only where the DNA matches it firmly. The listing skips clone size in some rows; elsewhere it reads once, few, many or a size class.

>TRBV12-3/TRBV12-4|-|few|TRBJ1-1
TGTGCCAGCAGATGGCGGTGGACTGAAGCTTTCTTT
CASRWRWTEAFF
>TRBV10-3|-|-|TRBJ2-1
TGTGCCATCAAGAAAAACAATGAGCAGTTCTTC
CAIKKNNEQFF
>TRBV5-5|-|many|TRBJ2-5
TGTGCCAGCAGCTTGAAGGGGTCGCGGCAAGAGACCCAGTACTTC
CASSLKGSRQETQYF
>TRBV7-8|-|few|TRBJ2-3
TGTGCCAGCAGCTTAGCTGCCGGGGACCACTCCGCTAGCACAGATACGCAGTATTTT
CASSLAAGDHSASTDTQYF
>TRBV4-1|TRBD1|-|TRBJ1-4
TGCGCCTCGTCCCCCAGGACAGGGGCTGAAAAACTGTTTTTT
CASSPRTGAEKLFF
>TRBV7-9|-|many|TRBJ1-5
TGTGCCAGCAGCGGGGAGGGATTTTGGAATCAGCCCCAGCATTTT
CASSGEGFWNQPQHF
>TRBV20-1|-|-|TRBJ2-1
TGCAGTGCTAGAGGTCCCTCCATTGGCAATGAGCAGTTCTTC
CSARGPSIGNEQFF
>TRBV4-2|-|few|TRBJ2-1
TGTGCCAGCAGCCTCCAAGACCGCCGGGACTCATACTCCTACAATGAGCAGTTCTTC
CASSLQDRRDSYSYNEQFF
>TRBV12-3/TRBV12-4|-|many|TRBJ1-2
TGTGCCAGCAGTTTATTGGGGACGGACTATGGCTACACCTTC
CASSLLGTDYGYTF
>TRBV27|TRBD1|few|TRBJ2-3
TGTGCCAGCAGTTCCCCTGAGACAGGGGTCGGCACAGATACGCAGTATTTT
CASSSPETGVGTDTQYF
>TRBV13|-|-|TRBJ2-1
TGTGCCAGCAGCTTAACCAGGGGTTACGGCAATGAGCAGTTCTTC
CASSLTRGYGNEQFF
>TRBV11-2|-|-|TRBJ1-2
TGTGCCAGCAGCCGTATGGGGGACCAAGAGCCTTATGGCTACACCTTC
CASSRMGDQEPYGYTF
>TRBV12-3/TRBV12-4|-|few|TRBJ2-7
TGTGCCAGCAGTCCGCCTTGGACAGAAAGGACCTACGAGCAGTACTTC
CASSPPWTERTYEQYF
>TRBV29-1|TRBD2|few|TRBJ2-7
TGCAGCGTTGAAGCTCGACGGACTAGCGGGAGGGCCAGTGCGTACGAGCAGTACTTC
CSVEARRTSGRASAYEQYF
>TRBV12-3/TRBV12-4|TRBD2|few|TRBJ2-3
TGTGCCAGCAGTTTAACCCTAGCGGGAGGTCTCACAGATACGCAGTATTTT
CASSLTLAGGLTDTQYF
>TRBV6-2/TRBV6-3|-|-|TRBJ2-1
TGTGCCAGCAGTTACTCTACCACCAATCCCTACAATGAGCAGTTCTTC
CASSYSTTNPYNEQFF
>TRBV12-3/TRBV12-4|-|many|TRBJ1-1
TGTGCCAGCCAATCGGCGACGGGAGCTTTCTTT
CASQSATGAFF
>TRBV20-1|TRBD2|few|TRBJ2-1
TGCAGTGGGGGGACTAGCGGGAGTCTGCCCTACAATGAGCAGTTCTTC
CSGGTSGSLPYNEQFF
>TRBV12-3/TRBV12-4|-|few|TRBJ1-6
TGTGCCAGCAGCTTCGGGGCTTATAATTCACCCCTCCACTTT
CASSFGAYNSPLHF
>TRBV15|-|-|TRBJ2-2
TGTGCCACCAGCAGAGAAGCGACAGCAGTTACCGGGGAGCTGTTTTTT
CATSREATAVTGELFF
>TRBV19|TRBD1|-|TRBJ1-1
TGTGCCAGTAGGTTAGGGGGCTCGGGCACTGAAGCTTTCTTT
CASRLGGSGTEAFF
>TRBV20-1|TRBD1|-|TRBJ1-1
TGCAGTGCGGACGGGACAGGGGACGGTGAAGCTTTCTTT
CSADGTGDGEAFF
>TRBV2|-|-|TRBJ2-1
TGTGCCAGCAATACTCCCGGGACTGAATCCTACAATGAGCAGTTCTTC
CASNTPGTESYNEQFF
>TRBV5-4|TRBD1|few|TRBJ1-2
TGTGCCAGCAGCCAGCCGACAGGGCCCTTCTATGGCTACACCTTC
CASSQPTGPFYGYTF
>TRBV15|TRBD1|many|TRBJ2-3
TGTGCCACCAGCGTCACGTCGCCCGGGACAGGGGCAGATACGCAGTATTTT
CATSVTSPGTGADTQYF
>TRBV5-1|-|few|TRBJ2-7
TGCGCCAGCAGCTTGGGGCAGGGTCGGGGATCCTCCTACGAGCAGTACTTC
CASSLGQGRGSSYEQYF
>TRBV18|-|-|TRBJ1-5
TGTGCCAGCTCATCATATGGGGCGGGTCAGCCCCAGCATTTT
CASSSYGAGQPQHF
>TRBV7-7|-|-|TRBJ2-1
TGTGCCAGCAGCCGACTTTCGGGGGGCCTCCAGAGTGGTGAGCAGTTCTTC
CASSRLSGGLQSGEQFF
>TRBV4-2|TRBD2|few|TRBJ2-7
TGTGCCAGCAGCCAAGATTGGTCGCGGGAGGCCCTTTCCTACGAGCAGTACTTC
CASSQDWSREALSYEQYF
>TRBV6-4|TRBD2|-|TRBJ2-3
TGTGCCAGCAGTGACTCTAGCGGGGGGGCTCCAGATACGCAGTATTTT
CASSDSSGGAPDTQYF
>TRBV4-1|-|many|TRBJ2-3
TGCGCCAGCATATCGTGGCAGGAATTCACAGATACGCAGTATTTT
CASISWQEFTDTQYF
>TRBV12-3/TRBV12-4|-|-|TRBJ2-2
TGTGCCAGCAGCCTCCCAGGTCGGAGCGATCCGACCGGGGAGCTGTTTTTT
CASSLPGRSDPTGELFF
>TRBV7-6|-|few|TRBJ2-3
TGTGCCAGCAGCCCCTACCGTTTGCCCGGGGAAGATACGCAGTATTTT
CASSPYRLPGEDTQYF
>TRBV9|-|few|TRBJ2-3
TGTGCCAGCGGGAGGACCGATACGCAGTATTTT
CASGRTDTQYF